Sequencing of this TCR beta chain was carried out in a study of T cell clones after liver transplantation. Across the study: Samples came from ITN030ST, which attempted immunosuppression withdrawal within 2 years of liver transplantation.

Sequencing used immunoSEQ multiplex PCR; TCRdb keeps in-frame clones, though not all of them. The sample includes just over 80,000 clones, over 80% of them seen just once. CDR3 length equals 15 residues. Trimming took off 7 bases at V and 0 bases at J, with 13 bases between the two ends. Germline lookup yields CDR1 MNHNS and CDR2 SASEGT. This TCR was sampled from a human patient who received a liver transplant. Some T cells may arise from the graft donor. This sequence joins TRBV6-1 and TRBJ1-5, with D possibly matching TRBD1 (6 bases). The sequencing used CD4+ T cells from blood, collected roughly 3.5 years after liver transplant. The CDR3 nucleotides are TGTGCCAGCATGGGGGCACCGGTTAGCAATCAGCCCCAGCATTTT. This gives the protein CASMGAPVSNQPQHF.